The 18 T cell receptor beta chains reported below all come from one sample, sequenced in a study of T cell responses to AZD1222 COVID-19 vaccine. The repertoire was sequenced with immunoSEQ multiplex PCR; TCRdb's copy has only in-frame clones and lacks some. The sample shows roughly 120,000 clones, around 88% of them seen only once. The source was peripheral blood, collected 28 days after the second AZD1222 dose. The receptors shown here come from an adult who received the AZD1222 COVID-19 vaccine.

V gene TRBV6-2 or TRBV6-3 combines with J gene TRBJ2-5; D is unresolved. This CDR3 region has 11 residues. Germline assignment: CDR1 MNHEY and CDR2 SVGEGT. V lost 5 bases, J lost 4 bases, and 5 bases lay in between. The CDR3 reads CASSTAETQYF. The CDR3 DNA is TGTGCCAGCAGTACCGCAGAGACCCAGTACTTC.

This chain connects TRBV4-2 to TRBJ1-4, with D possibly being TRBD1 (6 bases). Germline values: CDR1 LGHNA, CDR2 YNFKEQ. The CDR3 has 15 residues. Trimming removed 4 bases at V and 4 bases at J, with 13 bases between. The CDR3 loop is CASSLNGQSNEKLFF. CDR3 DNA sequence: TGTGCCAGCAGCCTCAACGGACAGAGTAATGAAAAACTGTTTTTT.

The chain uses TRBV29-1 and TRBJ2-7, with 12 bases aligning to TRBD2. From germline, CDR1 is SQVTM and CDR2 ANQGSEA. The CDR3 is made up of 15 amino acids. Trimming at V came to 6 bases and at J to 3 bases, leaving 9 bases not matched to a gene. CDR3 DNA: TGCAGCGTCGCCACTAGCGGGGGGCCATTCTACGAGCAGTACTTC. It translates to CSVATSGGPFYEQYF.

This chain uses TRBV10-1 with TRBJ1-5, with unresolved D. Trimming left V 8 bases short and J 4 bases short, with 9 bases between. In germline, CDR1 is WNHNN, CDR2 SYGVQD (reference sequence). The CDR3 totals 12 residues. The CDR3 loop reads CASWEGNQPQHF. The DNA for the CDR3 is TGCGCCAGCTGGGAGGGTAATCAGCCCCAGCATTTT.

The chain couples TRBV18 to TRBJ1-2; D perhaps matches TRBD1 (5 bases). Trimming took off 3 bases at V and 5 bases at J, with 13 bases between the two ends. Germline values: CDR1 KGHSH, CDR2 LQKENI. The CDR3 covers 14 residues. CDR3 sequence (DNA): TGTGCCAGCTCACCTCGGCAGGGAGAGTATGGCTACACCTTC. This translates into CASSPRQGEYGYTF. Based on the CDR3 plus reference TRBV18 and TRBJ1-2, the full variable domain is NAGVMQNPRHLVRRRGQEARLRCSPMKGHSHVYWYRQLPEEGLKFMVYLQKENIIDESGMPKERFSAEFPKEGPSILRIQQVVRGDSAAYFCASSPRQGEYGYTFGSGTRLTVV.

The chain combines TRBV6-2 or TRBV6-3 with TRBJ1-4; 9 positions match TRBD1. The CDR3 has 16 amino acids. CDR1 is MNHEY, CDR2 SVGEGT, per germline. The V gene end was trimmed by 3 bases and the J gene end by 8 bases; junction bases not matched to a gene: 10. For the CDR3, the DNA is TGTGCCAGCAGTTATCGGAGGACAGGGGTGGGAGAAAAACTGTTTTTT. This encodes CASSYRRTGVGEKLFF.

This clone turned up a few times. The chain links TRBV23-1 to TRBJ1-3; D gene uncertain. TRBV23-1 is identified as an open reading frame with a role that is uncertain. V was clipped by 4 bases and J by 0 bases, with 10 bases between them. This CDR3 region has 15 residues. CDR3 in DNA: TGCGCCAGCAGTCTAACTCCCGGCTCTGGAAACACCATATATTTT. Protein product: CASSLTPGSGNTIYF.

The V call is TRBV11-3, the J call TRBJ2-7, with D possibly being TRBD1 (7 bases). The germline gives CDR1 SGHNT, CDR2 YENEEA. Trimming took 5 bases from V and 7 from J, leaving 21 bases between them. CDR3 length equals 15 residues. The CDR3 loop reads CASSRGTDPAWEQYF. The CDR3 nucleotides read TGTGCCAGCAGCCGCGGGACAGACCCCGCCTGGGAGCAGTACTTC.

This clone was detected only a few times. This chain connects TRBV7-2 to TRBJ1-1; a possible D gene is TRBD1 (5 bases). The CDR3 is 16 amino acids. Trimming took 3 bases from V and 5 from J, leaving 19 bases between them. Germline V gene lookup returns CDR1 SGHTA and CDR2 FQGNSA. CDR3 sequence: CASSLFPGRGGTEAFF. The CDR3 region has the DNA TGTGCCAGCAGCTTGTTCCCAGGTCGGGGGGGGACTGAAGCTTTCTTT.

This clone was recorded only once. The genes are TRBV3-1 (or the pseudogene TRBV3-2) and TRBJ1-5; 7 nucleotides align to TRBD1. Germline assignment: CDR1 LGHDT and CDR2 YNNKEL (reference sequence). The trim removed 5 bases at V and 4 bases at J, leaving 2 bases unmatched. The length of the CDR3 is 13 residues. CDR3 DNA: TGTGCCAGCAGCTACAGGGGAAATCAGCCCCAGCATTTT. This sequence encodes CASSYRGNQPQHF.

This rearrangement joins TRBV4-1 to TRBJ2-7; TRBD2 aligns across 7 bases. This CDR3 region has 15 residues. V lost 1 base and J lost 4; bases outside the gene matches: 7. Germline V gives CDR1 MGHRA, CDR2 YSYEKL. CDR3 protein: CASSQVRGGGYEQYF. In DNA, the CDR3 is TGCGCCAGCAGCCAAGTTCGGGGCGGGGGATACGAGCAGTACTTC.

The chain is built from TRBV6-2 or TRBV6-3 and TRBJ1-5; D possibly corresponds to TRBD1 (6 bases). Trimming took 2 bases from V and 1 from J, leaving 9 bases between them. Germline CDR1 MNHEY, CDR2 SVGEGT. The CDR3 spans 15 residues. CDR3 sequence: CASSYVGQSNQPQHF. In DNA form, the CDR3 reads TGTGCCAGCAGTTACGTAGGACAGAGCAATCAGCCCCAGCATTTT.

The V gene is TRBV19, the J gene TRBJ1-2; 7 positions match TRBD1. The length of the CDR3 is 14 residues. Germline V gene sequence: CDR1 LNHDA, CDR2 SQIVND (reference sequence). The V segment lost 6 bases and the J segment 2 bases; nucleotides outside the gene matches: 6. This CDR3 reads CASSQGTANYGYTF. DNA of the CDR3: TGTGCCAGTAGCCAAGGGACAGCCAACTATGGCTACACCTTC.

This chain links TRBV9 with TRBJ1-2, with D maybe TRBD1 (6 bases). The V end was cut by 3 bases, the J end by 2 bases, with 20 bases between. The CDR3 runs to 17 residues. Germline lookup yields CDR1 SGDLS and CDR2 YYNGEE. CDR3: CASSGSRDNKPNYGYTF. The CDR3 region has the DNA TGTGCCAGCAGCGGATCCCGGGACAACAAACCCAACTATGGCTACACCTTC. The full variable domain, with the rest looked up from reference TRBV9 and TRBJ1-2, is DSGVTQTPKHLITATGQRVTLRCSPRSGDLSVYWYQQSLDQGLQFLIQYYNGEERAKGNILERFSAQQFPDLHSELNLSSLELGDSALYFCASSGSRDNKPNYGYTFGSGTRLTVV.

The gene calls are TRBV7-9 and TRBJ1-3; D ambiguous. The CDR3 is made up of 15 amino acids. CDR1 is SEHNR, CDR2 FQNEAQ, per germline (reference sequence). V lost 5 bases and J 0 bases, leaving 11 bases between the germline ends. The CDR3 region has the DNA TGTGCCAGCAGCGCGGACGGACTCTCTGGAAACACCATATATTTT. Its translation is CASSADGLSGNTIYF.

Written as DNA, the CDR3 is TGTGCCAGCAGTGACGGGACAGCCTCTGGAAACACCATATATTTT. Amino acid sequence: CASSDGTASGNTIYF. The chain has TRBV25-1 and TRBJ1-3; 7 positions match TRBD1. The CDR3 spans 15 residues. Germline V gene data show CDR1 as MGHDK and CDR2 as SYGVNS. V was clipped by 3 bases and J by 0 bases; unmatched bases: 2. Filled out from reference TRBV25-1 and TRBJ1-3, the complete variable domain reads EADIYQTPRYLVIGTGKKITLECSQTMGHDKMYWYQQDPGMELHLIHYSYGVNSTEKGDLSSESTVSRIRTEHFPLTLESARPSHTSQYLCASSDGTASGNTIYFGEGSWLTVV.

V usage is TRBV6-5 and J usage is TRBJ2-1, with D possibly being TRBD1 (5 bases). The CDR3 consists of 13 residues. With 8 bases removed from V and 4 bases from J, the gap between germline ends came to 12 bases. Germline CDR1 reads MNHEY; CDR2 reads SVGAGI. CDR3 DNA sequence: TGTGCCAGCCGGTGGGGCGTTTACAATGAGCAGTTCTTC. Residues: CASRWGVYNEQFF.

CDR3 bases: TGTGCCAGTAGTATTTTTCACCTTGGGCCTGAAGCTTTCTTT. Translation gives CASSIFHLGPEAFF. This chain uses TRBV19 with TRBJ1-1; no reliable D call. Trimming stripped 3 bases from V and 6 bases from J, with 14 bases between. The CDR3 sequence is 14 residues long. CDR1 is LNHDA, CDR2 SQIVND, per germline (reference sequence).